This entry lists 21 T cell receptor beta chains sequenced from one sample in a study of siplizumab effects on memory and regulatory T cells (dated by TCRdb to about 2019). Library preparation was by the immunoSEQ multiplex PCR assay. Sourced from immuneACCESS, this table was stored by TCRdb with only in-frame sequences that have V and J called. A share of the clones is absent; for the studies checked, an unresolved V gene accounts for under half, and the remainder has no known explanation. For this sample there are 80,000 to 130,000 clones; 85% to 95% appear just once. Approximately 0.58% of the sample rests with the top ten. Sequenced: Tregs sorted from blood. The receptor source for this set is a human donor in good health.

As to this clone: Its ends do not fully match the called genes, so a read error is possible. This chain uses TRBV4-1 with TRBJ2-7; D perhaps matches TRBD1 (6 bases). CDR1 is MGHRA, CDR2 YSYEKL, per germline. The CDR3 runs to 12 residues. The CDR3 loop is CASSQDRYEQYF. The CDR3 DNA follows: TGCGCCAGCAGTCAAGACAGGTACGAGCAGTACTTC.

This chain connects TRBV28 to TRBJ2-2; either TRBD1 or TRBD2 may fit D (5 bases each). The germline V and J ends were trimmed by 7 bases and 5 bases, with 14 bases remaining between them. CDR1 is MDHEN, CDR2 SYDVKM, per germline. This CDR3 has 14 residues. DNA of the CDR3: TGTGCCAGCACAATCGGGACGTGGACCGGGGAGCTGTTTTTT. Amino acids: CASTIGTWTGELFF.

This clone occurred once. The genes are TRBV9 and TRBJ2-2; TRBD2 might be the D (5 bases). This CDR3 is 14 amino acids long. The germline gives CDR1 SGDLS, CDR2 YYNGEE. Trimming left V 5 bases short and J 3 bases short, with 11 bases between. The CDR3 protein is CASRGGRDTGELFF. The CDR3 bases are TGTGCCAGCAGAGGAGGAAGGGACACCGGGGAGCTGTTTTTT.

This chain connects TRBV6-5 to TRBJ1-1; 11 bases map to TRBD1. The CDR3 spans 16 residues. J was trimmed by 4 bases and V by 2 bases; bases with no gene match: 6. Germline CDR1 reads MNHEY; CDR2 reads SVGAGI. CDR3 sequence (DNA): TGTGCCAGCAGTTACGCGAGGGGACAGGGGGTCACTGAAGCTTTCTTT. Its protein product is CASSYARGQGVTEAFF.

This clone was seen once. The chain links TRBV6-1 to TRBJ1-5, with D uncertain. Germline CDR1 reads MNHNS; CDR2 reads SASEGT. V was trimmed by 5 bases and J by 3 bases, leaving 14 bases between them. The CDR3 is 15 residues long. CDR3 coding DNA: TGTGCCAGCAGTCTAATCGGGGAGAACAATCAGCCCCAGCATTTT. Translation gives CASSLIGENNQPQHF.

This clone appeared once. The chain couples TRBV4-2 to TRBJ2-3, with D hard to call. The CDR3 sequence is 12 residues long. Germline V gives CDR1 LGHNA, CDR2 YNFKEQ. The ends were cut back, 5 bases at V and 0 bases at J, with 3 bases in the middle. CDR3 protein: CASSGSTDTQYF. CDR3 DNA: TGTGCCAGCAGCGGAAGCACAGATACGCAGTATTTT.

This clone was recorded only once. The chain recombines TRBV6-5 with TRBJ1-1; unclear D gene. The germline V and J ends were trimmed by 4 bases and 3 bases, with 15 bases remaining between them. The CDR3 has 15 residues. Germline V gene lookup returns CDR1 MNHEY and CDR2 SVGAGI. CDR3: CASSSQSASYTEAFF. The CDR3 coding sequence is TGTGCCAGCAGTTCGCAATCGGCGTCTTACACTGAAGCTTTCTTT.

V and J are TRBV25-1 and TRBJ2-4, with unresolved D. Per the germline V gene, CDR1 is MGHDK and CDR2 is SYGVNS. This CDR3 spans 13 amino acids. The V end was cut by 5 bases, the J end by 8 bases, with 13 bases between. The CDR3 here is CASSFTAKDIQYF. CDR3 sequence (DNA): TGTGCCAGCAGTTTTACGGCCAAGGACATTCAGTACTTC.

The genes are TRBV4-1 and TRBJ2-3; D unclear. The germline V and J ends were trimmed by 0 bases and 2 bases, with 12 bases remaining between them. CDR1 is MGHRA and CDR2 is YSYEKL in the germline V gene. The CDR3 is 16 amino acids. CDR3 bases: TGCGCCAGCAGCCAAGATCGGGCCCCAGTCACAGATACGCAGTATTTT. Translating gives CASSQDRAPVTDTQYF.

The chain joins TRBV10-3 to TRBJ2-7; 10 nucleotides match TRBD2. Germline loops: CDR1 ENHRY, CDR2 SYGVKD. This CDR3 is built from 15 residues. V shed 3 bases, J shed 0 bases, and the junction held 2 bases outside the gene matches. The CDR3 DNA reads as TGTGCCATCAGTGAAGGACTAGCGGCCTCCTACGAGCAGTACTTC. Translated: CAISEGLAASYEQYF.

This chain connects TRBV4-1 to TRBJ2-1; D is unclear. The CDR3 runs 12 residues. The ends were cut back, 5 bases at V and 7 bases at J, with 9 bases in the middle. Germline lookup yields CDR1 MGHRA and CDR2 YSYEKL. The CDR3 loop reads CASSSRPNEQFF. Written as DNA, the CDR3 is TGCGCCAGCAGCTCCCGACCTAATGAGCAGTTCTTC.

The rearrangement links TRBV10-2 to TRBJ2-7; 8 bases agree with TRBD2. From germline, CDR1 is WSHSY and CDR2 SAAADI. V dropped 6 bases and J dropped 2; count of bases not matched to a gene: 9. This CDR3 is 15 amino acids long. The chain's CDR3 is CASRVPGLVPYEQYF. The CDR3 nucleotides read TGCGCCAGCAGGGTCCCGGGACTAGTCCCCTACGAGCAGTACTTC.

The V call is TRBV9, the J call TRBJ2-5, with 8 bases matching TRBD2. The CDR3 has 14 residues. Trimming at V came to 4 bases and at J to 5 bases, leaving 7 bases not matched to a gene. CDR1 SGDLS and CDR2 YYNGEE come from the germline V gene. The CDR3 spells CASSPGLARETQYF. The CDR3 nucleotides are TGTGCCAGCAGCCCCGGACTAGCCCGCGAGACCCAGTACTTC.

This chain links TRBV5-1 with TRBJ2-5; 7 nucleotides match TRBD2. Germline CDR1 SGHRS, CDR2 YFSETQ. The V gene end was trimmed by 2 bases and the J gene end by 3 bases; junction bases not matched to a gene: 7. The CDR3 has 15 residues. The CDR3 DNA reads as TGCGCCAGCAGCTTTCCCTCCGGGGGGAAAGAGACCCAGTACTTC. Its protein is CASSFPSGGKETQYF.

The chain recombines TRBV5-5 with TRBJ1-2; D is ambiguous. Between the trimmed V and J ends, which lost 0 bases and 3 bases, there was a span of 12 bases. This CDR3 has 15 residues. Germline V CDR1 and CDR2: SGHKS, YYEKEE (reference sequence). The CDR3 is CASSLGADGYYGYTF. DNA of the CDR3: TGTGCCAGCAGCTTGGGCGCGGATGGATACTATGGCTACACCTTC.

This sequence joins TRBV27 and TRBJ2-2, with D perhaps given as TRBD1 or TRBD2 (5 bases each). This CDR3 spans 16 amino acids. The germline V gene encodes CDR1 MNHEY and CDR2 SMNVEV (reference sequence). The V end was cut by 3 bases, the J end by 2 bases, with 13 bases between. CDR3 nucleotides: TGTGCCAGCAGTTTCCTAGGGACGGGAAACACCGGGGAGCTGTTTTTT. Encoded protein: CASSFLGTGNTGELFF.

V and J are TRBV7-6 and TRBJ1-4, with D hard to call. The V end was cut by 5 bases, the J end by 4 bases, with 17 bases between. The germline V gene has CDR1 SGHVS and CDR2 FNYEAQ. The CDR3 sequence is 16 residues long. As DNA, the CDR3 is TGTGCCAGCAGCCCATCGGTGAGGTCGGTTAATGAAAAACTGTTTTTT. It codes for CASSPSVRSVNEKLFF. The whole variable domain, filled in from reference TRBV7-6 and TRBJ1-4, reads GAGVSQSPRYKVTKRGQDVALRCDPISGHVSLYWYRQALGQGPEFLTYFNYEAQQDKSGLPNDRFSAERPEGSISTLTIQRTEQRDSAMYRCASSPSVRSVNEKLFFGSGTQLSVL.

The J gene is TRBJ1-4, the V gene TRBV5-8; D may be TRBD1 (6 bases). Looked up from germline, CDR1 is SGHTS and CDR2 is YDEGEE. Trimming stripped 4 bases from V and 8 bases from J, with 15 bases between. This CDR3 is 14 amino acids long. CDR3 region: CASSPGGGREKLFF. As DNA, the CDR3 is TGTGCCAGCAGCCCCGGGGGGGGCCGAGAAAAACTGTTTTTT.

This clone has a single count. This chain uses TRBV28 with TRBJ1-3; the D is unclear. Looked up from germline, CDR1 is MDHEN and CDR2 is SYDVKM. There are 15 residues in the CDR3. Trimming left V 6 bases short and J 5 bases short, with 17 bases between. CDR3 nucleotides: TGTGCCAGCAGCCGATTCAGGTTACAAAGAAACACCATATATTTT. Its translation is CASSRFRLQRNTIYF.

The J gene is TRBJ1-1, the V gene TRBV30, with D unresolved. With 3 bases removed from V and 1 base from J, the gap between germline ends came to 9 bases. Germline lookup yields CDR1 GTSNPN and CDR2 SVGIG (reference sequence). The CDR3 contains 13 residues. The DNA for the CDR3 is TGTGCCTGGAGCGTGATGAAGAACACTGAAGCTTTCTTT. Its protein is CAWSVMKNTEAFF.

The J gene is TRBJ2-7, the V gene TRBV4-1, with a tentative D call TRBD1 (6 bases). Trimming removed 0 bases at V and 5 bases at J, with 17 bases between. The V gene's germline CDR1 is MGHRA and CDR2 YSYEKL. This CDR3 is 16 amino acids long. DNA for the CDR3: TGCGCCAGCAGCCAAGATGCGACGGGACACAGAAACGAGCAGTACTTC. Protein: CASSQDATGHRNEQYF.